The sequence of this TCR beta chain was determined in a study of shared clonotypes between healthy human individuals. Study-wide points: Sharing across four donors was highest in naive CD4 (roughly 5%) and lowest in memory CD8 (around 0.4%).

Every subset's genomic DNA went evenly onto several immunoSEQ plates. An approximately 210 ng quantity of DNA, 25,000 to 30,000 T cell genomes, went into the sorted-subset replicate PCRs. The data were produced by immunoSEQ multiplex PCR, yet TCRdb's version contains in-frame clones alone and is incomplete. The sample consists of a few million clones, 80% to 95% of them appearing once. Between the trimmed V and J ends, which lost 1 base and 1 base, there was a span of 6 bases. Germline CDR1 SGHNT, CDR2 YYREEE (reference sequence). The CDR3 has 13 amino acids. Concerning this clone itself: No antigen is known for it.

This sequence joins TRBV5-4 and TRBJ2-7; D unclear. The sequence was collected from a man aged 18 to 30 in good health. Some clones in this sample may be carry-over from other donors' samples. Sequencing used naive CD4+ T cells from PBMCs. Subset in this sample: CD45RA+ positively selected. CDR3 bases: TGTGCCAGCAGCTTGCCGCCTTCCTACGAGCAGTACTTC. This encodes CASSLPPSYEQYF. The variable domain in full, completed from reference TRBV5-4 and TRBJ2-7, reads ETGVTQSPTHLIKTRGQQVTLRCSSQSGHNTVSWYQQALGQGPQFIFQYYREEENGRGNFPPRFSGLQFPNYSSELNVNALELDDSALYLCASSLPPSYEQYFGPGTRLTVT.